A single sample gave rise to the 9 T cell receptor beta chains below, sequenced in a study of response to subunit inactivated influenza vaccine. TCRdb itself ran the RT-PCR reads through MiXCR, one entry per CDR3 protein. The sample includes about 570,000 distinct CDR3 sequences, about an eighth seen only once; the top ten take 10%. Material: PBMCs from blood, obtained on the day of vaccination. The receptors were gathered from a man between 50 and 59 years old who received an inactivated influenza vaccine.

This chain links TRBV15 with TRBJ1-1; the match to TRBD1 covers 10 bases. With 2 bases clipped from V and 10 bases from J, the junction kept 10 bases outside the gene matches. This CDR3 has 15 residues. The germline gives CDR1 LNHNV, CDR2 YYDKDF (reference sequence). This CDR3 reads CATSRPDRGPVGAFF. As DNA, the CDR3 is TGTGCCACCAGCAGACCAGACAGGGGGCCAGTTGGAGCTTTCTTT.

This clonotype was detected a few times. The chain joins TRBV5-1 to TRBJ2-2, with D hard to call. V lost 0 bases to trimming and J lost 7 bases, with 4 bases between them. Germline loops: CDR1 SGHRS, CDR2 YFSETQ. The CDR3 runs 12 residues. CDR3 in amino acids: CASSLEGGELFF. The CDR3 DNA reads TGCGCCAGCAGCTTGGAAGGCGGGGAGCTGTTTTTT.

The chain carries TRBV5-5 and TRBJ1-4; no reliable D call. From germline, CDR1 is SGHKS and CDR2 YYEKEE (reference sequence). The CDR3 contains 16 residues. V lost 0 bases, J lost 0 bases, and 9 bases lay in between. The CDR3 region has the DNA TGTGCCAGCAGCTTGGTGGGCATAACAACTAATGAAAAACTGTTTTTT. Encoded protein: CASSLVGITTNEKLFF.

As concerns this clonotype: One base away lies a much larger clone, so this may be a sequencing read error. The chain has TRBV5-1 and TRBJ1-4, with 9 bases aligning to TRBD1. The CDR3 covers 14 residues. Germline CDR1 is SGHRS and CDR2 is YFSETQ. V gave up 4 bases and J gave up 8 bases; unmatched junction bases: 6. CDR3 protein: CASSRGTGHEKLFF. For the CDR3, the DNA is TGCGCCAGCAGCCGCGGGACAGGGCACGAAAAACTGTTTTTT. The whole variable domain, filled in from reference TRBV5-1 and TRBJ1-4, reads KAGVTQTPRYLIKTRGQQVTLSCSPISGHRSVSWYQQTPGQGLQFLFEYFSETQRNKGNFPGRFSGRQFSNSRSEMNVSTLELGDSALYLCASSRGTGHEKLFFGSGTQLSVL.

The chain recombines TRBV20-1 with TRBJ2-7, with 9 bases fitting TRBD2. Per germline, CDR1 DFQATT and CDR2 SNEGSKA (reference sequence). This CDR3 spans 14 amino acids. V trimming: 6 bases; J trimming: 2 bases; junction bases outside the gene matches: 8. Here the CDR3 reads CSAVLTSGPYEQYF. The DNA of the CDR3 is TGCAGTGCCGTCTTGACTAGCGGACCCTACGAGCAGTACTTC.

This clonotype was recorded many times. The rearrangement joins TRBV28 to TRBJ2-7; D uncertain. This CDR3 is 11 amino acids long. In germline, CDR1 is MDHEN, CDR2 SYDVKM. Trimming took 9 bases from V and 4 from J, leaving 10 bases between them. CDR3 in DNA: TGTGCCAGTACTCTGGGGTACGAGCAGTACTTC. This translates into CASTLGYEQYF.

Ten or more counts support this clonotype. The chain employs TRBV5-1 and TRBJ2-7, with no clear D. Germline CDR1 reads SGHRS; CDR2 reads YFSETQ. With 1 base removed from V and 5 bases from J, the gap between germline ends came to 13 bases. The CDR3 covers 14 residues. CDR3 coding DNA: TGCGCCAGCAGCTTGCAGGTTTCAAGCGACGAGCAGTACTTC. Translating it yields CASSLQVSSDEQYF.

The V call is TRBV5-1, the J call TRBJ2-1; D uncertain. V was clipped by 5 bases and J by 5 bases, with 5 bases between them. Germline CDR1 reads SGHRS; CDR2 reads YFSETQ. This CDR3 is built from 11 residues. The CDR3 loop is CASRDNNEQFF. The CDR3 DNA sequence: TGCGCCAGCAGGGATAACAATGAGCAGTTCTTC.

This clonotype was seen only a few times. J is TRBJ2-7 and V is TRBV11-1; perhaps TRBD1 as D (6 bases). CDR1 is SGHAT, CDR2 FQDESV, per germline (reference sequence). This CDR3 has 16 residues. Trimming shortened V by 5 bases and J by 3 bases, and 20 bases separated the two germline ends. Here the CDR3 reads CASSAKVRTDSYEQYF. CDR3 bases: TGTGCCAGCAGCGCAAAGGTCCGGACAGATAGCTACGAGCAGTACTTC.